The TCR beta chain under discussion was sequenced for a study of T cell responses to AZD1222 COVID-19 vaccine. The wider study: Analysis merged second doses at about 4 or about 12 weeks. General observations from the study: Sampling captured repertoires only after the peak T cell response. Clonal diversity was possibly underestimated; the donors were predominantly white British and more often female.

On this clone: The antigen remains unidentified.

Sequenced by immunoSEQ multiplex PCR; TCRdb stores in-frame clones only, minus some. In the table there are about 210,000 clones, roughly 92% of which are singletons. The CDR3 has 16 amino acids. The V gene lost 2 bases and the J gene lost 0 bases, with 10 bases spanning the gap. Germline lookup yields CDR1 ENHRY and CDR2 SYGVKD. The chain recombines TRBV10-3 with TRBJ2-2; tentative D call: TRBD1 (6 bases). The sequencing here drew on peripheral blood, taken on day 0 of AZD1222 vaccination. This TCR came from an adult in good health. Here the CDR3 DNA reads TGTGCCATCAGTGAGCTGGGACAAGCGAACACCGGGGAGCTGTTTTTT. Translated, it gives CAISELGQANTGELFF.